This TCR beta chain appears in the sequencing data of a study of cytomegalovirus exposure and HLA in healthy donors. Study results and limitations: TCR beta sequences reportedly predicted most subjects' HLA-A and HLA-B alleles accurately. There was a cluster of highly shared sequence variants that was likely a sequencing artifact. For TCR beta chains, V- and J-gene trimming was later linked to a missense DCLRE1C variant. It was reportedly the case that the classifier diagnosed cytomegalovirus status with high specificity and sensitivity.

13 Jbeta primers and 60 Vbeta primers were used for the PCR. Clones were sequenced by immunoSEQ multiplex PCR, and TCRdb holds only the in-frame ones, with some missing. The sample has 100,000 to 150,000 clones, 80% to 90% seen once. For this clone: Its antigen remains unknown.

The sample was PBMCs. The sequence came from a woman in her 30s in good health and CMV-seronegative.

This CDR3 is CASSPTLGQGEKLFF. The CDR3 DNA reads as TGTGCCAGCAGCCCTACGCTGGGCCAAGGAGAAAAACTGTTTTTT. The chain is built from TRBV7-9 and TRBJ1-4; no clear D. Trimming took off 5 bases at V and 8 bases at J, with 18 bases between the two ends. Germline lookup yields CDR1 SEHNR and CDR2 FQNEAQ (reference sequence). This CDR3 has 15 amino acids.